This is a list of T cell receptor beta chains from one sample in a study of blood T cells in healthy people across ages. TCRdb reprocessed the 5' RACE reads with MiXCR, giving one entry per CDR3 protein. The data show 650,000 to 900,000 distinct CDR3 sequences, less than 80% seen once. The material sequenced was blood. The receptors originated from a man aged 25-40 years in good health. CDR3s include the opening cysteine and the closing phenylalanine or tryptophan. Size values are once, few and many counts, or a class for expanded clones, and some rows have none.

J: TRBJ2-7
size: few
V: TRBV27
CDR3: CASSLAEPYEQYF

J: TRBJ1-4
size: NA
V: TRBV6-6
CDR3: CASSYLDEKLFF

J: NA
size: NA
V: TRBV5-5
CDR3: CASSRWRGYNEQFF

J: TRBJ2-7
size: NA
V: TRBV6-2/TRBV6-3
CDR3: CASSYPDGSPIYEQYF

J: TRBJ2-1
size: few
V: TRBV6-5
CDR3: CASRTGAGAYNEQFF

J: TRBJ2-1
size: NA
V: TRBV4-3
CDR3: CASSPGSGGSYNEQFF

J: TRBJ2-3
size: once
V: TRBV29-1
CDR3: CSVGDDTDTQYF

J: TRBJ1-5
size: NA
V: TRBV3-1
CDR3: CASSPHTGTNQPQHF

J: TRBJ2-5
size: NA
V: TRBV7-2
CDR3: CANSPGASLGQETQYF

J: TRBJ2-7
size: NA
V: TRBV24-1
CDR3: CATSDAGYTGSYEQYF

J: TRBJ2-7
size: NA
V: TRBV14
CDR3: CASSQGLPGVSYEQYF

J: TRBJ2-7
size: few
V: TRBV6-2/TRBV6-3
CDR3: CATQPDREIYEQYF

J: TRBJ2-1
size: NA
V: TRBV15
CDR3: CATSRVGGYNEQFF

J: TRBJ1-5
size: NA
V: TRBV20-1
CDR3: CSAPGTYGQPQHF

J: TRBJ2-6
size: few
V: TRBV20-1
CDR3: CSASRYGTGASSGANVLTF

J: NA
size: few
V: TRBV20-1
CDR3: CSARLAGGPATYEQYF

J: TRBJ2-1
size: NA
V: TRBV6-5
CDR3: CASRSTVVVYNEQFF

J: NA
size: NA
V: TRBV5-1
CDR3: CASSLVASSGGDNEQFF

J: TRBJ1-6
size: NA
V: TRBV9
CDR3: CASSVDPDSPLHF

J: TRBJ1-2
size: few
V: TRBV4-3
CDR3: CASSPTIRDRANYGYTF

J: TRBJ2-5
size: NA
V: TRBV6-6
CDR3: CASTPRDLGTQYF

J: TRBJ2-7
size: NA
V: TRBV5-1
CDR3: CASSYGAGTYEQYF

J: TRBJ2-3
size: NA
V: TRBV24-1
CDR3: CATSGPADTQYF

J: TRBJ2-5
size: few
V: TRBV20-1
CDR3: CSARGGGPKETQYF

J: TRBJ1-1
size: few
V: TRBV5-1
CDR3: CASSLLGTRSRAEAFF

J: TRBJ1-2
size: few
V: TRBV12-3/TRBV12-4
CDR3: CASSLGPGEAGYTF

J: TRBJ2-1
size: NA
V: TRBV7-9
CDR3: CASSIGPLSGNEQFF

J: TRBJ2-3
size: few
V: TRBV29-1
CDR3: CSVSLTSADTQYF

J: TRBJ2-3
size: few
V: TRBV7-9
CDR3: CASSSPLLSDTQYF

J: TRBJ2-3
size: NA
V: TRBV7-2
CDR3: CASSLRDYQITDTQYF

J: TRBJ2-3
size: NA
V: TRBV29-1
CDR3: CGVASGVDLTDTQYF

J: TRBJ2-2
size: NA
V: TRBV5-1
CDR3: CASSFDSGELFF

J: TRBJ1-2
size: few
V: TRBV12-3/TRBV12-4
CDR3: CASSFTGEAYGYTF

J: TRBJ1-1
size: NA
V: TRBV20-1
CDR3: CSATRDRNTEAFF

J: NA
size: NA
V: TRBV7-2
CDR3: CASSLATSGGGEQYF

J: TRBJ1-4
size: NA
V: TRBV25-1
CDR3: CASRQPANEKLFF

J: TRBJ2-5
size: once
V: TRBV4-2
CDR3: CASSQADLSGRGQETQYF

J: TRBJ2-5
size: NA
V: TRBV11-3
CDR3: CASSSKGGFSETQYF

J: TRBJ2-7
size: NA
V: TRBV6-5
CDR3: CASSRGDRSPYEQYF

J: TRBJ2-1
size: NA
V: TRBV4-3
CDR3: CASSQDLNRYNEQFF

J: TRBJ1-2
size: NA
V: TRBV9
CDR3: CASSGTGGGNYGYTF

J: TRBJ2-4
size: NA
V: TRBV30
CDR3: CAWSVSDRGIQYF

J: TRBJ2-3
size: NA
V: TRBV7-9
CDR3: CGQTTDAQYF